Listed below are T cell receptor beta chains from one sample, sequenced in a study of blood T cell repertoires in COVID-19. The data were produced by immunoSEQ multiplex PCR, yet TCRdb's version contains in-frame clones alone and is incomplete. The sample holds hundreds of thousands of clones, around 90% seen once. Specimen: PBMCs or T cells enriched from blood (not recorded which). These receptor sequences come from a woman aged 25 to 39 with acute COVID-19. Each CDR3 is given with its conserved first and last residue. Fields, in order: D gene, V gene, J gene, clone size, CDR3 DNA, CDR3 protein. A D gene is named only where the DNA matches it firmly. Rows give clone size only sometimes, using once, few, many, or a class for an expanded clone.

>.|TRBV6-2/TRBV6-3|TRBJ2-7|.
TGTGCCAGCAGTTACCGGGAACATTACGAGCAGTACTTC
CASSYREHYEQYF
>.|TRBV28|TRBJ2-5|once
TGTGCCAGCAACCCCACAGGCAGGGGTGAAGAGACCCAGTACTTC
CASNPTGRGEETQYF
>.|TRBV6-1|TRBJ2-7|.
TGTGCCAGCAGTGATCCCTTACCGGGGGAGCAGTACTTC
CASSDPLPGEQYF
>TRBD1|TRBV28|TRBJ2-7|.
TGTGCCAGCAGTTATGCGACGCCGGGACAGGGATACTACGAGCAGTACTTC
CASSYATPGQGYYEQYF
>.|TRBV5-1|TRBJ1-1|.
TGCGCCAGCAGCTTGGGACGGGCCCAGGGGACTGAAGCTTTCTTT
CASSLGRAQGTEAFF
>.|TRBV27|TRBJ1-6|.
TGTGCCAGCAGCGGGGGTGGAAATTCACCCCTCCACTTT
CASSGGGNSPLHF
>.|TRBV28|TRBJ2-3|.
TGTGCCAGCAGTCCCGGGGTCTCGGGCGCAGATACGCAGTATTTT
CASSPGVSGADTQYF
>TRBD2|TRBV7-2|TRBJ2-1|.
TGTGCCAGCAGGACAACGGGAGGTGGGTATAATGTCCAGGAGCAGTTCTTC
CASRTTGGGYNVQEQFF
>TRBD1|TRBV5-1|TRBJ1-4|.
TGCGCCAGCAGCGGGGGACAGGGGGGCGAAAAACTGTTTTTT
CASSGGQGGEKLFF
>.|TRBV19|TRBJ2-2|.
TGTGCCAGTAGTATAGATGCGGGCGAGGAGCTGTTTTTT
CASSIDAGEELFF
>TRBD1|TRBV28|TRBJ1-2|.
TGTGCCAGCACCTTAGGGACAGGGAACTATGGCTACACCTTC
CASTLGTGNYGYTF
>TRBD1|TRBV29-1|TRBJ1-1|.
TGCAGCGTGCAAGACAGGGCGCGGGGCACTGAAGCTTTCTTT
CSVQDRARGTEAFF
>TRBD1|TRBV25-1|TRBJ2-2|.
TGTGCCAGCAGTGAACAGGGGGACACCGGGGAGCTGTTTTTT
CASSEQGDTGELFF
>.|TRBV28|TRBJ1-5|.
TGTGCCAGCAGCACAATAAAATCAGGGGCTCATCAGCCCCAGCATTTT
CASSTIKSGAHQPQHF
>TRBD1|TRBV7-2|TRBJ2-1|.
TGTGCCAGCAGCTCTAACAGGGGAGTCGACTACAATGAGCAGTTCTTC
CASSSNRGVDYNEQFF
>.|TRBV29-1|TRBJ1-1|few
TGCAGCGTTGAAGTTTTGCGTGCTGAAGCTTTCTTT
CSVEVLRAEAFF
>.|TRBV28|TRBJ1-5|.
TGTGCCAGCAGTACCCCCCGTCGGGGGGGCCGTCAGCCCCAGCATTTT
CASSTPRRGGRQPQHF
>TRBD1|TRBV10-3|TRBJ1-5|.
TGTGCCATCAGTGAGTCGACAGGGCCCAATCAGCCCCAGCATTTT
CAISESTGPNQPQHF
>TRBD1|TRBV6-4|TRBJ1-6|.
TGTGCCAGCAGTGAATCGACAGGGACACCCCTCCACTTT
CASSESTGTPLHF
>.|TRBV11-1|TRBJ2-6|.
TGTGCCAGCAGACCTTTGACCGGGAGAGGGGCCAACGTCCTGACTTTC
CASRPLTGRGANVLTF
>.|TRBV12-5|TRBJ1-4|.
TGTGCTAGTGGTTTGGGGCAGACAGGATATAATGAAAAACTGTTTTTT
CASGLGQTGYNEKLFF
>TRBD1|TRBV2|TRBJ1-2|.
TGTGCCAGCAGTGAAGCGCTTCAGGGGGCTCGAGACTATGGCTACACCTTC
CASSEALQGARDYGYTF
>.|TRBV10-3|TRBJ2-1|.
TGTGCCATCAGTGATGAAGCGAACCTGTTCTTC
CAISDEANLFF
>.|TRBV9|TRBJ1-2|.
TGTGCCAGCAGCGTAGCGACAGCCGCTAAAGGCTACACCTTC
CASSVATAAKGYTF
>TRBD1|TRBV27|TRBJ1-6|.
TGTGCCAGCAGTTTATCCGGACAGGGGAATTCACCCCTCCACTTT
CASSLSGQGNSPLHF
>TRBD2|TRBV9|TRBJ2-7|.
TGTGCCAGCAGCACCGGACTAGCGGGGGTGAGCTCCTACGAGCAGTACTTC
CASSTGLAGVSSYEQYF
>TRBD2|TRBV10-3|TRBJ2-1|.
TGTGCCATCAGTGAAGGGACTAGCGGGAGTTTCTACAATGAGCAGTTCTTC
CAISEGTSGSFYNEQFF
>.|TRBV5-1|TRBJ2-1|.
TGCGCCAGCAGCAAGTCAGGGAATGCCTACAATGAGCAGTTCTTC
CASSKSGNAYNEQFF
>.|TRBV6-2/TRBV6-3|TRBJ1-1|.
TGTGCCAGCAGCGCACAGGTGCGTGCTTTCTTT
CASSAQVRAFF
>.|TRBV27|TRBJ2-6|.
TGTGCCAGCAGTTCCTATGGTTCTGGGGCCAACGTCCTGACTTTC
CASSSYGSGANVLTF
>TRBD1|TRBV6-5|TRBJ1-2|once
TGTGCCAGCAGTTCGTCGACAGGGGTGGGCGGCTACACCTTC
CASSSSTGVGGYTF
>.|TRBV2|TRBJ2-1|.
TGTGCCAGCAGTGAAGTCCTCGGGTCCTACAATGGGCAGTTCTTC
CASSEVLGSYNGQFF
>.|TRBV18|TRBJ1-1|.
TGTGCCAGCTCACCACCATCGACTCAGAACACTGAAGCTTTCTTT
CASSPPSTQNTEAFF
>.|TRBV6-1|TRBJ2-5|.
TGTGCCAGCAGTGAGGGGCTAGGAGAGACCCAGTACTTC
CASSEGLGETQYF
>TRBD1|TRBV6-1|TRBJ1-5|.
TGTGCCAGCAGAGAAGGACAGGGGATATTTCAGCCCCAGCATTTT
CASREGQGIFQPQHF
>.|TRBV9|TRBJ2-3|.
TGTGCCAGCAGCTTCAGGGCGACAGATACGCAGTATTTT
CASSFRATDTQYF
>.|TRBV13|TRBJ1-1|.
TGTGCCAGCAGCGCACTACGGCTGCTGAACACTGAAGCTTTCTTT
CASSALRLLNTEAFF
>.|TRBV19|TRBJ1-1|few
TGTGCCAGTAGTCAACAGGGGAACACTGAAGCTTTCTTT
CASSQQGNTEAFF
>TRBD1|TRBV2|TRBJ1-5|.
TGTGCCAGCAGGACAGGGGGCGGTCAGCCCCAGCATTTT
CASRTGGGQPQHF
>.|TRBV18|TRBJ2-4|.
TGTGCCAGCTCACCGGCGCTAGTAGGGGAAAACATTCAGTACTTC
CASSPALVGENIQYF
>TRBD1|TRBV19|TRBJ1-5|.
TGTGCCAGTAGTATAGGCCTGACAGGGGTTGGCAATCAGCCCCAGCATTTT
CASSIGLTGVGNQPQHF
>.|TRBV5-1|TRBJ2-7|.
TGCGCCAGCAGCTTGGTTGGTGGCGGCGAGCAGTACTTC
CASSLVGGGEQYF
>.|TRBV7-9|TRBJ1-4|.
TGTGCCAGCAGCTTCGGACAGTATAATGAAAAACTGTTTTTT
CASSFGQYNEKLFF
>TRBD2|TRBV13|TRBJ2-3|.
TGTGCCAGCAATCGGGGCGGGGGATCCACAGATACGCAGTATTTT
CASNRGGGSTDTQYF
>TRBD2|TRBV6-5|TRBJ2-1|.
TGTGCCAGCAGAGCCACTAGCGGGGGGGACGGTGAGCAGTTCTTC
CASRATSGGDGEQFF
>TRBD1|TRBV5-3|TRBJ1-1|.
TGTGCCAGAAAGCCTAAATTCCCGGGACAGGAGTTGGCAGTAACCACTGAAGCTTTCTTT
CARKPKFPGQELAVTTEAFF
>.|TRBV7-2|TRBJ2-3|.
TGTGCCAGCAGCTTAGATTACGGGATTTCAGATACGCAGTATTTT
CASSLDYGISDTQYF
>.|TRBV18|TRBJ2-5|.
TGTGCCAGCTCGCTAAGCCAAGAGACCCAGTACTTC
CASSLSQETQYF
>.|TRBV4-3|TRBJ2-7|.
TGCGCCAGCAGCCAAGCTTCCTCGGCAGGCTACTACGAGCAGTACTTC
CASSQASSAGYYEQYF
>.|TRBV7-9|TRBJ1-3|.
TGTGCCAGCAGGCAACAGGGTGCTGGAAACACCATATATTTT
CASRQQGAGNTIYF
>.|TRBV9|TRBJ1-4|few
TGTGCCAGCAGCGAGAGAGGAGGCGGGACAACTAATGAAAAACTGTTTTTT
CASSERGGGTTNEKLFF
>.|TRBV4-1|TRBJ2-7|once
TGCGCCAGCAGCCACCAGCTTCGACAGGACTCCTACGAGCAGTACTTC
CASSHQLRQDSYEQYF
>TRBD2|TRBV7-9|TRBJ2-5|.
TGTGCCAGCAGCTTAATAAGCGGGGGGGACCAAGAGACCCAGTACTTC
CASSLISGGDQETQYF